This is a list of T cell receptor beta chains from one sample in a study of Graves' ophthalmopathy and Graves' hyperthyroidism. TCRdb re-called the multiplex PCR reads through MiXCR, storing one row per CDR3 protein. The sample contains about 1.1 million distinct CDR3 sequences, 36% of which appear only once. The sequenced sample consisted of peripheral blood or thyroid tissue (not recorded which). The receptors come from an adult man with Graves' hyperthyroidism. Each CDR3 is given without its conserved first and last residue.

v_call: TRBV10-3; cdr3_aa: ASSKSGNYEQY
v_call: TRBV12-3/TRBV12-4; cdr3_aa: ASSLTWTGGNYGYT
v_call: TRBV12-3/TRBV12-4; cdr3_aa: ASMSGSGYGYT
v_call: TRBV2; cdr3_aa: ASSEDNTDTQY
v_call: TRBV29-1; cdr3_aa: SVGTGGQPQH
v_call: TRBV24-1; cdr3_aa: ATSDGTDYQETQY
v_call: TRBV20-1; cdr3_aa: SARIALTSYEQY
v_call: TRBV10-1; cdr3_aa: ASRGQGPTGELF
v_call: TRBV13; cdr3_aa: ASSQGGTLYEQY
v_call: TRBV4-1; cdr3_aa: ASREEGQGVYEQY